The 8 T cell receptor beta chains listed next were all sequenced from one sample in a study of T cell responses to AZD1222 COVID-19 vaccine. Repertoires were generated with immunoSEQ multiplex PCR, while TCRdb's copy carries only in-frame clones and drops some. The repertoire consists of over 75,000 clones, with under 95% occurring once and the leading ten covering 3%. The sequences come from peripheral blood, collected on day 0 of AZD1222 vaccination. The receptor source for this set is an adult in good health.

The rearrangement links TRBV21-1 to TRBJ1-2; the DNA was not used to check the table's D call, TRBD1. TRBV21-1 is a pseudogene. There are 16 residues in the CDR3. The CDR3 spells CASSVTVYIGNYGYTF. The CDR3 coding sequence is TGTGCCAGCAGTGTGACAGTTTACATCGGGAACTATGGCTACACCTTC.

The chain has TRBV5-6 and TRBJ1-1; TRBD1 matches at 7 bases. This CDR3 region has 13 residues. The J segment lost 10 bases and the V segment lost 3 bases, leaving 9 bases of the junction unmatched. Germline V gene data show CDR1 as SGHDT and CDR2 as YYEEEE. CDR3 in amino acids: CASSWWDRRGAFF. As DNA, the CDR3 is TGTGCCAGCAGCTGGTGGGACAGAAGAGGAGCTTTCTTT.

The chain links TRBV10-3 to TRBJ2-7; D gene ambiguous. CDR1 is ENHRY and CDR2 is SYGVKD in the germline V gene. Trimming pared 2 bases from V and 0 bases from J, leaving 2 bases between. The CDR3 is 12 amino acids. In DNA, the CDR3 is TGTGCCATCAGTGAGAGCTCCTACGAGCAGTACTTC. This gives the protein CAISESSYEQYF.

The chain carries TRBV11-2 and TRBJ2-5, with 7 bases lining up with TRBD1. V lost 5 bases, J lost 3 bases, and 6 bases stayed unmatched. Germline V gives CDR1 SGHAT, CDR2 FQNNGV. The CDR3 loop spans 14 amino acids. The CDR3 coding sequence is TGTGCCAGCAGCGACAGACAGGGAGAAGAGACCCAGTACTTC. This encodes CASSDRQGEETQYF. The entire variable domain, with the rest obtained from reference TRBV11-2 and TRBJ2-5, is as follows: EAGVAQSPRYKIIEKRQSVAFWCNPISGHATLYWYQQILGQGPKLLIQFQNNGVVDDSQLPKDRFSAERLKGVDSTLKIQPAKLEDSAVYLCASSDRQGEETQYFGPGTRLLVL.

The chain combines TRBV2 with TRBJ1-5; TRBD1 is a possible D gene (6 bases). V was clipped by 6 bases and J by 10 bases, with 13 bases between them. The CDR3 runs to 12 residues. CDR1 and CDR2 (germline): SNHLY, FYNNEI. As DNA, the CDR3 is TGTGCCAGCAGAACACAGGGTAGTCCCCAGCATTTT. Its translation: CASRTQGSPQHF.

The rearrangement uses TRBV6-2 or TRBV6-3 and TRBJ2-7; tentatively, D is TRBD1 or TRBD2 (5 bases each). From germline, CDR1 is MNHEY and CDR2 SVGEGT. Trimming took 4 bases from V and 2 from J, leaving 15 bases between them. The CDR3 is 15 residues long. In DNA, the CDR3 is TGTGCCAGCAGTTTGCGTGGGGACGGGGCCTACGAGCAGTACTTC. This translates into CASSLRGDGAYEQYF.

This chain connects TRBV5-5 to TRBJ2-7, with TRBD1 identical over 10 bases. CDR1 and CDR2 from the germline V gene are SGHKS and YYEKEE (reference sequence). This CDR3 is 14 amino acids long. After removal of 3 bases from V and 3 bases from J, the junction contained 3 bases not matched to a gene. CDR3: CASSSGTGVYEQYF. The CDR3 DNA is TGTGCCAGCAGCTCAGGGACAGGGGTCTACGAGCAGTACTTC.

CDR3 bases: TGTGCCAGCAGCCCGCGACTAGCGGGGGGGACAGATACGCAGTATTTT. Protein: CASSPRLAGGTDTQYF. The rearrangement joins TRBV13 to TRBJ2-3; the match to TRBD2 covers 14 bases. V shed 5 bases and J 3 bases; nucleotides not matched to a gene: 4. The germline V gene encodes CDR1 PRHDT and CDR2 FYEKMQ (reference sequence). CDR3 size: 16 residues.